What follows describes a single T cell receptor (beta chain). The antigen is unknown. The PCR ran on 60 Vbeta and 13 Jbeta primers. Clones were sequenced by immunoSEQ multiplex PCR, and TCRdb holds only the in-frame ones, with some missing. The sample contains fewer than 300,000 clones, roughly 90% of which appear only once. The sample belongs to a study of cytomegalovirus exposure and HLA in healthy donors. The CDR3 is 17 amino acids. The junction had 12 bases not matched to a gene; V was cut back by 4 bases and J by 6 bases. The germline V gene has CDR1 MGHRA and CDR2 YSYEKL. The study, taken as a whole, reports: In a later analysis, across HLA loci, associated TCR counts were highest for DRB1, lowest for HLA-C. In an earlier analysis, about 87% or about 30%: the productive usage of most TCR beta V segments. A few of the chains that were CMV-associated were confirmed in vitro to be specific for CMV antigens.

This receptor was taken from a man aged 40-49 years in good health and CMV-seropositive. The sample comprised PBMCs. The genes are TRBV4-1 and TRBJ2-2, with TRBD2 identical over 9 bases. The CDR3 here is CASSLGREGRGAGELFF. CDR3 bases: TGCGCCAGCAGCCTCGGGCGGGAGGGCCGGGGGGCCGGGGAGCTGTTTTTT.